Below, one TCR beta chain is given with its context. TCR beta CDR3 sequences were amplified from RNA transcripts. TCR CDR3 underwent first-round RT-PCR with the HTBI primer set. TCRdb recomputed calls from the multiplex PCR reads with MiXCR, one row per CDR3 protein. The sample includes approximately 400,000 distinct CDR3 sequences, approximately 14% of them seen just once. The sample is drawn from a study of T cells in Graves' hyperthyroidism and ophthalmopathy. The germline V gene has CDR1 SGHKS and CDR2 YYEKEE (reference sequence). CDR3 length: 17 residues. Trimming removed 1 base from V and 3 bases from J; junction bases left unmatched: 7.

The clonotype was recovered from a woman aged 18 to 35 with Graves' hyperthyroidism that later progressed to Graves' ophthalmopathy. This sequence joins TRBV5-5 and TRBJ2-3, with TRBD1 matching 11 bases. Sample: blood. CDR3 sequence reads: CASSLSMDRGRTDTQYF. The CDR3, as DNA: TGTGCCAGCAGCTTGTCTATGGACAGGGGGCGGACAGATACGCAGTATTTT.